This TCR beta chain was recovered during a study of Tregs in tolerant kidney transplant recipients. General study findings and limits: This study did not directly address biological reproducibility.

With respect to this clone: Its antigen is as yet unknown.

Unstimulated Tregs (CD4+CD25+CD127-) and CD4+CD25- non-Tregs were sorted from PBMCs. The ends were cut back, 1 base at V and 7 bases at J, with 13 bases in the middle. CDR1 is MNHEY and CDR2 is SVGAGI in the germline V gene. The CDR3 totals 14 residues. Only in-frame clones appear in the TCRdb table, and some are missing; sequencing was by immunoSEQ multiplex PCR. The sample carries 75,000 to 100,000 clones, over 85% recorded once. The chain joins TRBV6-5 to TRBJ1-2, with D unresolved. This receptor was identified in a human donor in good health. Input material: CD8+ T cells from blood. CDR3 DNA sequence: TGTGCCAGCAGTTACTATCCGGGAAGAGGTGGCTACACCTTC. This translates into CASSYYPGRGGYTF.